This TCR beta chain was documented in a study of shared clonotypes between healthy human individuals. Whole-study context: Each donor had three CD4 naive, three CD4 memory, two CD8 naive and one CD8 memory plate.

CDR3 size: 16 residues. Trimming took 0 bases from V and 0 from J, leaving 11 bases between them. The V gene's germline CDR1 is MNHNS and CDR2 SASEGT. The protocol was immunoSEQ multiplex PCR, while the TCRdb copy is restricted to in-frame clones and leaves out a portion. The repertoire has more than 400,000 clones, roughly 95% of them found once; the top ten carry approximately 0.06%. The sequence came from a woman under 40 in good health. The sequencing input was naive CD4+ T cells sorted from blood. Subset indicated: CD45RA+ positively selected. The chain uses TRBV6-1 and TRBJ1-2, with D uncertain. CDR3: CASSEALSISNYGYTF. CDR3 coding DNA: TGTGCCAGCAGTGAAGCGCTTAGTATTTCTAACTATGGCTACACCTTC.